Listed below are T cell receptor beta chains from one sample, sequenced in a study of shared T cell receptors in the human thymus. Clones were read by immunoSEQ multiplex PCR, and TCRdb kept only the in-frame ones, dropping some. The top ten clones hold under 0.012% of a sample with roughly 710,000 clones, over 75% of them seen once. This sample also belongs to another study, concerning human thymus T cells.

Material for sequencing was thymocytes. The receptor source for this set is a girl under two years old with a congenital heart defect. Each CDR3 is given with its conserved first and last residue. A D gene is named only where the DNA matches it firmly. Rows may omit the clone size; those that give it use once, few, many or a size class.

clone size	V gene	D gene	J gene	CDR3 protein	CDR3 DNA
.	TRBV7-8	.	TRBJ2-7	CASSPTRTAPSYEQYF	TGTGCCAGCAGCCCAACTCGGACAGCTCCCTCCTACGAGCAGTACTTC
.	TRBV5-1	TRBD1	TRBJ1-2	CASSLDRTGKRNYGYTF	TGCGCCAGCAGCTTGGACAGGACAGGGAAGAGAAACTATGGCTACACCTTC
.	TRBV2	.	TRBJ2-2	CASSGGNSSDTGELFF	TGTGCCAGCAGTGGAGGGAATTCATCGGACACCGGGGAGCTGTTTTTT
few	TRBV7-7	.	TRBJ2-2	CASSAIGGPPIKHTGELFF	TGTGCTAGCAGCGCAATCGGAGGTCCCCCGATAAAGCACACCGGGGAGCTGTTTTTT
once	TRBV6-5	.	TRBJ1-1	CASSYGGGVTEAFF	TGTGCCAGCAGTTACGGGGGAGGGGTCACTGAAGCTTTCTTT
.	TRBV10-3	TRBD1	TRBJ1-1	CAIRKGAHTEAFF	TGTGCCATCAGGAAGGGGGCGCACACTGAAGCTTTCTTT
.	TRBV4-1	TRBD2	TRBJ2-1	CASSQVTRETSGGPPHNEQFF	TGCGCCAGCAGCCAAGTCACCAGGGAAACTAGCGGGGGGCCCCCCCACAATGAGCAGTTCTTC
.	TRBV4-1	.	TRBJ1-1	CASSQDLGGGTEAFF	TGCGCCAGCAGCCAAGATCTGGGAGGGGGGACTGAAGCTTTCTTT
.	TRBV5-5	.	TRBJ2-3	CASSLTTGGNTQYF	TGTGCCAGCAGCTTGACCACCGGGGGAAATACGCAGTATTTT
.	TRBV12-5	.	TRBJ1-2	CASGLEYYYGYTF	TGTGCTAGTGGTTTGGAGTACTACTATGGCTACACCTTC
.	TRBV5-1	TRBD2	TRBJ2-7	CASSPVHSGGVSYEQYF	TGCGCCAGCAGCCCGGTCCATAGCGGGGGCGTCTCCTACGAGCAGTACTTC
.	TRBV6-7	.	TRBJ1-1	CASSYGLGPRPVEAFF	TGTGCCAGCAGTTACGGACTGGGCCCTAGGCCGGTTGAAGCTTTCTTT
.	TRBV7-9	.	TRBJ1-1	CASSFRGLFDNTEAFF	TGTGCCAGCAGCTTTCGAGGCTTGTTCGATAACACTGAAGCTTTCTTT
.	TRBV6-5	TRBD1	TRBJ1-5	CASSSTGENQPQHF	TGTGCCAGCAGTTCTACAGGGGAAAATCAGCCCCAGCATTTT
.	TRBV2	TRBD2	TRBJ2-5	CASSEASGVTEAQYF	TGTGCCAGCAGTGAGGCTAGCGGGGTCACGGAGGCCCAGTACTTC
.	TRBV2	.	TRBJ1-4	CASSEAGAGEKLFF	TGTGCCAGCAGTGAAGCGGGAGCAGGTGAAAAACTGTTTTTT
.	TRBV9	TRBD1	TRBJ1-5	CASSVDGGTGSLSPQHF	TGTGCCAGCAGCGTAGATGGTGGGACAGGGAGCTTGTCGCCCCAGCATTTT
.	TRBV6-6	TRBD1	TRBJ2-7	CASSYSGTAYEQYF	TGTGCCAGCAGTTACTCCGGGACAGCCTACGAGCAGTACTTC
.	TRBV11-2	.	TRBJ1-1	CASSFSRASNTEAFF	TGTGCCAGCAGCTTCAGCAGGGCTTCGAACACTGAAGCTTTCTTT
once	TRBV6-6	.	TRBJ1-6	CASSFGSYNSPLHF	TGTGCCAGCAGTTTCGGGTCCTATAATTCACCCCTCCACTTT
few	TRBV7-2	.	TRBJ1-1	CASSLAVAGGPEAFF	TGTGCCAGCAGCTTAGCGGTTGCGGGGGGCCCTGAAGCTTTCTTT
.	TRBV7-2	.	TRBJ2-5	CASSTSRGGLEETQYF	TGTGCCAGCAGCACAAGTAGGGGGGGGCTAGAAGAGACCCAGTACTTC
.	TRBV6-5	TRBD1	TRBJ1-2	CASSYSGQGDGYTF	TGTGCCAGCAGTTACTCCGGACAGGGCGATGGCTACACCTTC
.	TRBV5-6	.	TRBJ1-2	CASSLVRGTSPYGYTF	TGTGCCAGCAGCTTGGTGCGGGGAACCTCACCTTATGGCTACACCTTC
.	TRBV7-9	TRBD1	TRBJ1-4	CASSYGQDDNEKLFF	TGTGCCAGCAGCTACGGACAGGATGATAATGAAAAACTGTTTTTT
.	TRBV15	.	TRBJ2-7	CATSRPRTASSYEQYF	TGTGCCACCAGCAGGCCCAGGACAGCGAGCTCCTACGAGCAGTACTTC
.	TRBV7-6	TRBD1	TRBJ1-6	CASSTGTDYNSPLHF	TGTGCCAGCAGCACAGGGACAGACTATAATTCACCCCTCCACTTT
once	TRBV7-8	TRBD1	TRBJ1-5	CASSLGRGPNQPQHF	TGTGCCAGCAGCTTAGGTAGGGGGCCCAATCAGCCCCAGCATTTT
.	TRBV18	.	TRBJ1-6	CASSRDGGYSPLHF	TGTGCCAGCTCACGGGACGGGGGGTATTCACCCCTCCACTTT
few	TRBV19	.	TRBJ1-3	CASSPWRGNWSGNTIYF	TGTGCCAGTAGTCCCTGGAGGGGCAATTGGTCTGGAAACACCATATATTTT
.	TRBV10-3	.	TRBJ1-1	CAIKGAGDSTEAFF	TGTGCCATCAAAGGAGCAGGGGATAGCACTGAAGCTTTCTTT
.	TRBV5-8	TRBD1	TRBJ2-7	CASSPGQGRPTYEQYF	TGTGCCAGCAGCCCCGGACAGGGGCGTCCAACCTACGAGCAGTACTTC
.	TRBV15	TRBD1	TRBJ1-2	CATSRDLVDRGKSPLGGYTF	TGTGCCACCAGCAGAGATTTAGTGGACAGGGGAAAGTCGCCTTTGGGGGGCTACACCTTC
few	TRBV19	.	TRBJ1-1	CASSIAPGQNTEAFF	TGTGCCAGTAGTATAGCTCCCGGACAGAACACTGAAGCTTTCTTT
.	TRBV4-3	TRBD2	TRBJ2-2	CASSQDYTGGTGELFF	TGCGCCAGCAGCCAAGATTACACGGGGGGTACCGGGGAGCTGTTTTTT
.	TRBV28	.	TRBJ1-2	CASSFLRLHGYTF	TGTGCCAGCAGTTTCCTTCGACTGCATGGCTACACCTTC
.	TRBV9	.	TRBJ2-5	CASSGFWDLQETQYF	TGTGCCAGCAGCGGATTCTGGGACTTACAAGAGACCCAGTACTTC
.	TRBV5-4	.	TRBJ1-1	CASSQPGVGNTEAFF	TGTGCCAGCAGTCAACCGGGGGTAGGGAACACTGAAGCTTTCTTT
.	TRBV2	.	TRBJ1-1	CASSHVSGGANTEAFF	TGTGCCAGCAGTCACGTCTCTGGCGGGGCGAACACTGAAGCTTTCTTT
.	TRBV19	.	TRBJ1-5	CASSTGSRGGQPQHF	TGTGCCAGTAGTACCGGGAGCCGGGGGGGACAGCCCCAGCATTTT
.	TRBV6-1	.	TRBJ1-2	CASSRTNCYTF	TGTGCCAGCAGCCGTACTAATTGCTACACCTTC
.	TRBV27	TRBD1	TRBJ1-1	CASSKDRGNTEAFF	TGTGCCAGCAGTAAAGACAGGGGGAACACTGAAGCTTTCTTT
.	TRBV7-9	TRBD1	TRBJ1-1	CASSSGPRGEAFF	TGTGCCAGCAGCTCGGGTCCCAGGGGGGAAGCTTTCTTT
.	TRBV12-1	.	TRBJ1-5	CASSFGRTVGRNSNQPQHF	TGTGCCAGCAGCTTTGGAAGGACAGTGGGAAGGAATAGCAATCAGCCCCAGCATTTT
once	TRBV7-6	TRBD2	TRBJ2-5	CASSSFLAGGFQETQYF	TGTGCCAGCAGCTCCTTTCTAGCGGGGGGGTTCCAAGAGACCCAGTACTTC
.	TRBV18	.	TRBJ2-7	CASSPLYSSYEQYF	TGTGCCAGCTCACCACTTTACAGCTCCTACGAGCAGTACTTC
.	TRBV9	TRBD2	TRBJ2-3	CASSVSTSGGEDTQYF	TGTGCCAGCAGCGTGTCAACTAGCGGGGGTGAAGATACGCAGTATTTT
.	TRBV4-1	TRBD1	TRBJ1-1	CASSSPGQGAVNTEAFF	TGCGCCAGCAGCTCGCCGGGACAGGGGGCGGTGAACACTGAAGCTTTCTTT
.	TRBV28	TRBD1	TRBJ1-6	CASSSGTGETRNSPLHF	TGTGCCAGCAGTTCCGGGACAGGTGAAACTCGAAATTCACCCCTCCACTTT
.	TRBV7-9	.	TRBJ1-1	CASSFSGYEAFF	TGTGCCAGCAGCTTTTCAGGGTATGAAGCTTTCTTT
.	TRBV6-1	.	TRBJ2-2	CASEGAGELFF	TGTGCCAGCGAGGGCGCCGGGGAGCTGTTTTTT
once	TRBV5-4	TRBD1	TRBJ1-1	CASSHTRGQGVSTEAFF	TGTGCCAGCAGCCACACCAGGGGACAGGGTGTGAGTACTGAAGCTTTCTTT
few	TRBV7-9	.	TRBJ2-4	CASSLATPRRGGDKNIQYF	TGTGCCAGCAGCTTAGCGACCCCGCGGAGGGGGGGGGACAAAAACATTCAGTACTTC
.	TRBV7-9	.	TRBJ1-2	CASSLTDDYGYTF	TGTGCCAGCAGCTTAACAGACGACTATGGCTACACCTTC
.	TRBV5-5	.	TRBJ1-1	CASSLTVDTNTEAFF	TGTGCCAGCAGCTTGACCGTCGATACAAACACTGAAGCTTTCTTT
.	TRBV5-5	TRBD1	TRBJ2-1	CASSRTGPYNEQFF	TGTGCCAGCAGCCGGACAGGCCCCTACAATGAGCAGTTCTTC
once	TRBV6-6	.	TRBJ2-2	CASSFARLGELFF	TGTGCCAGCAGTTTCGCTCGGTTGGGGGAGCTGTTTTTT
.	TRBV11-2	.	TRBJ1-4	CASSLELGGGKLFF	TGTGCCAGCAGCTTAGAACTGGGAGGCGGAAAACTGTTTTTT
.	TRBV27	TRBD1	TRBJ1-5	CASKDRGNQPQHF	TGTGCCAGCAAAGACAGGGGGAATCAGCCCCAGCATTTT
.	TRBV28	.	TRBJ1-5	CAIKRGGSDQPQHF	TGTGCCATCAAGAGGGGAGGTAGCGATCAGCCCCAGCATTTT